Detailed here is one T cell receptor beta chain. CDR1 and CDR2 from the germline V gene are LNHDA and SQIVND (reference sequence). The CDR3 runs to 12 residues. V lost 4 bases and J lost 11, with 12 bases in between. The data were obtained in a study of blood T cell repertoires in COVID-19. In the original analysis: The authors estimated nucleated cell counts from reference gene primer amplification. TCRdb's copy holds only in-frame clones and misses some; the assay was immunoSEQ multiplex PCR. That table supplies the V and J calls and clone size; D and trimming were determined from the DNA. The data show 150,000 or so clones, roughly 76% seen once.

The TCR was taken from a human donor with acute or convalescent COVID-19. The donor label of this sample is uncertain. The sequencing sample was made of peripheral blood. The genes are TRBV19 and TRBJ1-5, with D possibly TRBD1 on 5 matching bases. This CDR3 is CASSTGQLSQHF. The CDR3 DNA is TGTGCCAGTAGTACAGGGCAGTTGTCCCAGCATTTT.